Below, 27 T cell receptor beta chains from the same sample are listed, as sequenced in a study of CD8+ T cells in alopecia areata. Reverse transcription of extracted RNA yielded cDNA, which provided the sequencing template. Libraries were prepared by immunoSEQ multiplex PCR; TCRdb keeps only in-frame clonotypes and omits some of them. The sample has 140,000 to 150,000 clones, 51% seen once. The sample in question was CD4+ T cells sorted from blood, obtained at week 0. The receptor set was obtained from a human donor with alopecia areata.

The chain carries TRBV29-1 and TRBJ2-5, with no clear D. Trimming stripped 0 bases from V and 5 bases from J, with 10 bases between. The CDR3 sequence is 13 residues long. Germline CDR1 is SQVTM and CDR2 is ANQGSEA. This CDR3 is CSVEEYGRETQYF. CDR3 nucleotide sequence: TGCAGCGTTGAAGAGTATGGAAGGGAGACCCAGTACTTC.

This clone was counted a few times. The chain joins TRBV6-6 to TRBJ1-3; no definite D call. V was trimmed by 2 bases and J by 4 bases, leaving 12 bases between them. The CDR3 is 15 amino acids. Germline-derived CDR1 and CDR2 are MNHNY and SVGAGI (reference sequence). This CDR3 is CASSYDSFKGNTIYF. The CDR3, as DNA: TGTGCCAGCAGTTACGATAGTTTTAAGGGAAACACCATATATTTT.

The chain links TRBV5-1 to TRBJ2-1; TRBD2 matches at 7 bases. Germline V gene lookup returns CDR1 SGHRS and CDR2 YFSETQ. The CDR3 is 15 amino acids. The junction had 13 bases not matched to a gene; V was cut back by 4 bases and J by 9 bases. The CDR3 DNA reads TGCGCCAGCAGCACCGGACTAGGTTCTACTGCTGAGCAGTTCTTC. The encoded protein is CASSTGLGSTAEQFF. The whole variable domain, remainder taken from reference TRBV5-1 and TRBJ2-1, is KAGVTQTPRYLIKTRGQQVTLSCSPISGHRSVSWYQQTPGQGLQFLFEYFSETQRNKGNFPGRFSGRQFSNSRSEMNVSTLELGDSALYLCASSTGLGSTAEQFFGPGTRLTVL.

The V and J genes are TRBV28 and TRBJ2-5, with D tentatively TRBD2 (5 bases). V was cut by 7 bases and J by 7 bases, with 16 bases left in between. The CDR3 spans 13 residues. Per the germline V gene, CDR1 is MDHEN and CDR2 is SYDVKM. The CDR3 spells CASTRTVGRTQYF. The CDR3 coding sequence is TGTGCCAGCACCCGGACGGTGGGGAGGACCCAGTACTTC.

This chain connects TRBV29-1 to TRBJ2-7; 9 bases are a match to TRBD2. The CDR3 runs 13 residues. The germline V gene has CDR1 SQVTM and CDR2 ANQGSEA. The junction had 3 bases not matched to a gene; V was cut back by 1 base and J by 5 bases. The CDR3 nucleotides read TGCAGCGTTGAAGGGGCTAGCGGGAACGAGCAGTACTTC. Protein product: CSVEGASGNEQYF.

This clone has a handful of counts. The chain employs TRBV5-6 and TRBJ1-2, with a weak D call TRBD1 (5 bases). Germline V gives CDR1 SGHDT, CDR2 YYEEEE. The germline V and J ends were trimmed by 1 base and 1 base, with 17 bases remaining between them. The CDR3 spans 17 residues. CDR3 region: CASSLPRDSGINYGYTF. CDR3 in DNA: TGTGCCAGCAGCTTGCCCCGAGACAGTGGGATTAACTATGGCTACACCTTC.

The rearrangement uses TRBV29-1 and TRBJ2-5, with 10 bases that match TRBD1. The CDR3 is 14 amino acids. Germline CDR1 reads SQVTM; CDR2 reads ANQGSEA. V trimming: 4 bases; J trimming: 3 bases; junction bases outside the gene matches: 5. The CDR3, as DNA: TGCAGCGTTGGGAGGACAGGGGGGAAAGAGACCCAGTACTTC. Translation: CSVGRTGGKETQYF.

This chain joins TRBV6-5 and TRBJ2-5; D not certain. V was shortened by 2 bases and J by 5 bases, with 6 bases between the two germline ends. From germline, CDR1 is MNHEY and CDR2 SVGAGI. CDR3 size: 12 residues. This chain's CDR3 is CASSYPPETQYF. The CDR3 DNA sequence: TGTGCCAGCAGTTACCCCCCTGAGACCCAGTACTTC.

In its sample, this clone was seen a few times. This chain links TRBV7-6 with TRBJ2-1, with 9 bases lining up with TRBD2. The J segment lost 10 bases and the V segment lost 5 bases, leaving 6 bases of the junction unmatched. The CDR3 runs 13 residues. Germline V gives CDR1 SGHVS, CDR2 FNYEAQ. Here the CDR3 reads CASSPGLAGEQFF. Here the CDR3 DNA reads TGTGCCAGCAGCCCAGGCCTAGCGGGAGAGCAGTTCTTC. The full variable domain, with the rest looked up from reference TRBV7-6 and TRBJ2-1, is GAGVSQSPRYKVTKRGQDVALRCDPISGHVSLYWYRQALGQGPEFLTYFNYEAQQDKSGLPNDRFSAERPEGSISTLTIQRTEQRDSAMYRCASSPGLAGEQFFGPGTRLTVL.

V usage is TRBV29-1 and J usage is TRBJ2-1; D is perhaps TRBD1 (5 bases). The CDR3 extends over 12 amino acids. Trimming stripped 6 bases from V and 0 bases from J, with 6 bases between. Germline CDR1 SQVTM, CDR2 ANQGSEA. This chain's CDR3 is CSVGPSYNEQFF. The CDR3 DNA reads as TGCAGCGTGGGGCCCTCCTACAATGAGCAGTTCTTC.

V and J are TRBV28 and TRBJ1-1; D is perhaps TRBD1 (5 bases). Germline CDR1 MDHEN, CDR2 SYDVKM. This CDR3 has 14 amino acids. The germline V and J ends were trimmed by 7 bases and 3 bases, with 15 bases remaining between them. The CDR3 coding sequence is TGTGCCAGCATGGGGCAGGGCGGTTACACTGAAGCTTTCTTT. Its translation: CASMGQGGYTEAFF. Variable domain in full (rest from reference TRBV28 and TRBJ1-1): DVKVTQSSRYLVKRTGEKVFLECVQDMDHENMFWYRQDPGLGLRLIYFSYDVKMKEKGDIPEGYSVSREKKERFSLILESASTNQTSMYLCASMGQGGYTEAFFGQGTRLTVV.

This chain links TRBV29-1 with TRBJ2-1, with 12 nucleotides matching TRBD2. Germline V gene sequence: CDR1 SQVTM, CDR2 ANQGSEA. The junction had 6 bases not matched to a gene; V was cut back by 5 bases and J by 4 bases. There are 15 residues in the CDR3. Here the CDR3 reads CSVPRLAGAYNEQFF. CDR3 DNA sequence: TGCAGCGTTCCGAGACTAGCGGGAGCTTACAATGAGCAGTTCTTC.

This rearrangement joins TRBV4-2 to TRBJ2-1; D gene unclear. The CDR3 has 18 residues. With 0 bases removed from V and 0 bases from J, the gap between germline ends came to 15 bases. CDR1 is LGHNA, CDR2 YNFKEQ, per germline. CDR3: CASSQDIPGDSSYNEQFF. CDR3 DNA: TGTGCCAGCAGCCAAGATATACCCGGAGATAGCTCCTACAATGAGCAGTTCTTC.

V gene TRBV6-6 combines with J gene TRBJ2-7; TRBD2 agrees at 14 bases. The CDR3 is 15 amino acids. Germline V gene lookup returns CDR1 MNHNY and CDR2 SVGAGI (reference sequence). V was clipped by 6 bases and J by 4 bases; unmatched bases: 5. Here the CDR3 reads CASSQGLAGAYEQYF. The CDR3 bases are TGTGCCAGCAGCCAGGGACTAGCGGGGGCTTACGAGCAGTACTTC.

This rearrangement joins TRBV2 to TRBJ2-7; D might be TRBD1 or TRBD2, each matching 5 bases. Trimming cost V 5 bases and J 2 bases, with 10 bases left between them. The germline gives CDR1 SNHLY, CDR2 FYNNEI. There are 13 residues in the CDR3. The CDR3 loop reads CASSRDGAYEQYF. CDR3 DNA sequence: TGTGCCAGCAGTAGGGACGGTGCCTACGAGCAGTACTTC.

This chain joins TRBV5-5 and TRBJ2-5, with TRBD1 identical over 10 bases. The germline CDR1 and CDR2 sequences are SGHKS and YYEKEE (reference sequence). V was clipped by 3 bases and J by 2 bases; unmatched bases: 4. This CDR3 comprises 15 residues. The CDR3 loop reads CASSSRTGGQETQYF. The CDR3 nucleotides read TGTGCCAGCAGCTCCCGGACAGGGGGACAAGAGACCCAGTACTTC.

The gene calls are TRBV2 and TRBJ2-1; 8 bases align to TRBD2. The CDR3 runs to 14 residues. V was pared by 4 bases and J by 6 bases, with 5 bases of the junction left unmatched. The germline V gene has CDR1 SNHLY and CDR2 FYNNEI. The CDR3 DNA reads TGTGCCAGCAGTGTCGGACTAGCAGTCAATGAGCAGTTCTTC. Amino acid sequence: CASSVGLAVNEQFF.

The chain employs TRBV30 and TRBJ2-2, with D possibly being TRBD1 or TRBD2 (6 bases each). Deletions cut 4 bases from V and 8 bases from J, with 23 bases between. Germline-derived CDR1 and CDR2 are GTSNPN and SVGIG (reference sequence). The CDR3 consists of 16 residues. CDR3 bases: TGTGCCTGGAAAAGGAGGGACACCTCGATGGGGGGGGAGCTGTTTTTT. Protein: CAWKRRDTSMGGELFF.

This clone has more than one count but fewer than ten. The J gene is TRBJ2-5, the V gene TRBV30; 10 bases match TRBD1. V shed 2 bases and J 2 bases; nucleotides not matched to a gene: 17. The V gene's germline CDR1 is GTSNPN and CDR2 SVGIG (reference sequence). This CDR3 comprises 19 residues. The CDR3 coding sequence is TGTGCCTGGAGTCCCCCCCCCAGGACAGGGGGTCGGGCACAAGAGACCCAGTACTTC. It specifies CAWSPPPRTGGRAQETQYF.

The genes are TRBV7-9 and TRBJ2-7; D gene ambiguous. CDR3 length: 12 residues. V was clipped by 5 bases and J by 6 bases, with 11 bases between them. CDR1 and CDR2 (germline): SEHNR, FQNEAQ (reference sequence). This chain's CDR3 is CASSAYRTEQYF. The CDR3 DNA is TGTGCCAGCAGCGCCTACAGAACCGAGCAGTACTTC.

This clone turned up a few times. The chain couples TRBV6-5 to TRBJ1-5, with D unclear. The CDR3 totals 15 residues. Germline V gives CDR1 MNHEY, CDR2 SVGAGI. V was trimmed by 5 bases and J by 3 bases, leaving 14 bases between them. The DNA for the CDR3 is TGTGCCAGCAGTGCCGATGGGCCGGTCAATCAGCCCCAGCATTTT. Its protein is CASSADGPVNQPQHF.

This clone was observed a few times. The V gene is TRBV18, the J gene TRBJ2-1; a possible D gene is TRBD2 (5 bases). This CDR3 region has 15 residues. V dropped 4 bases and J dropped 6 bases, with 16 bases sitting between them. The V gene's germline CDR1 is KGHSH and CDR2 LQKENI. The CDR3 protein is CASSLRDGLGNEQFF. CDR3 coding DNA: TGTGCCAGCTCACTACGTGATGGACTGGGCAATGAGCAGTTCTTC.

Details on this clone: The junction does not match germline at one end; this may be a read error. This sequence joins TRBV10-3 and TRBJ2-1; possibly TRBD1 for D (7 bases). Germline V gene data show CDR1 as ENHRY and CDR2 as SYGVKD. The CDR3 has 15 amino acids. The DNA for the CDR3 is TGTGCCAGCAGTCGACAGGGACTCATCTACAATGAGCAGTTCTTC. Translating it yields CASSRQGLIYNEQFF.

The V call is TRBV15, the J call TRBJ2-7, with D perhaps assigned TRBD1 or TRBD2 (5 bases each). The CDR3 length is 14 residues. The germline V gene encodes CDR1 LNHNV and CDR2 YYDKDF (reference sequence). V lost 1 base and J lost 2, with 9 bases in between. The CDR3 DNA reads as TGTGCCACCAGCAGAGCCCGGGGACCCTACGAGCAGTACTTC. This codes for CATSRARGPYEQYF.

The chain joins TRBV7-9 to TRBJ1-5; 7 bases map to TRBD1. The ends lost 4 bases at V and 4 bases at J; junction bases unmatched: 10. Germline CDR1 and CDR2: SEHNR and FQNEAQ (reference sequence). The CDR3 is 16 amino acids. CDR3 loop: CASSSDRAGKNQPQHF. CDR3 bases: TGTGCCAGCAGCTCCGACAGGGCTGGAAAAAATCAGCCCCAGCATTTT.

This sequence joins TRBV13 and TRBJ2-1; TRBD2 agrees at 16 bases. Germline loops: CDR1 PRHDT, CDR2 FYEKMQ (reference sequence). CDR3 size: 17 residues. With V trimmed by 5 bases and J by 7 bases, 8 bases remained unmatched. CDR3 residues: CASSHGTSGRAWNEQFF. The CDR3 bases are TGTGCCAGCAGCCACGGGACTAGCGGGAGGGCCTGGAATGAGCAGTTCTTC.

There are a few counts of this clone. Other DNA sequences from this sample encode an identical CDR3 as well. The chain recombines TRBV10-3 with TRBJ2-5; no definite D call. The V gene's germline CDR1 is ENHRY and CDR2 SYGVKD. This CDR3 comprises 11 residues. With 5 bases removed from V and 2 bases from J, the gap between germline ends came to 3 bases. CDR3 nucleotides: TGTGCCATCAGTCAACAAGAGACCCAGTACTTC. Amino acid sequence: CAISQQETQYF.